This T cell receptor (beta chain) was captured by sequencing in a study of early T cells in non-severe SARS-CoV-2 infection. The overall study: From unsorted whole blood, bulk RNA was sequenced, and the chains remained unpaired.

Unmatched junction bases numbered 9, after V lost 3 bases and J lost 1 base. The CDR3 spans 16 residues. The germline CDR1 and CDR2 sequences are SQVTM and ANQGSEA. General study points: Clonotype matching in VDJdb favored anti-spike CD8 responses and did not capture private and CD4 specificities.

This clonotype has just a few counts. Its target is not known. In the library, individual cDNA molecules carried attached unique molecular identifiers. TCRdb reprocessed the 5' RACE reads with MiXCR, giving one entry per CDR3 protein. This sample carries around 26,000 distinct CDR3 sequences, more than 3.5% of them seen once, and the ten largest clones take more than 5.5%. This receptor was obtained from an adult who was a healthcare worker with PCR-confirmed SARS-CoV-2 infection or an uninfected control (not recorded which). The specimen sequenced was whole blood. The genes are TRBV29-1 and TRBJ2-3, with 8 positions matching TRBD1. The CDR3 DNA follows: TGCAGCGTTGACGGTCTAGTGGACAGGGGCACAGATACGCAGTATTTT. Protein sequence: CSVDGLVDRGTDTQYF.